This T cell receptor beta chain was recovered during a study of shared clonotypes between healthy human individuals. Study-level background: The donors, a couple of women and three men, were aged 18 to 49.

Positively selected for CCR7, the CD45RO-negative cells used as naive CD8 cells excluded terminally differentiated effector memory CD45RA+ cells. The healthy adult donors were HIV-negative and reported no recent acute infections or vaccinations. For this clone: Its antigen is not known.

The study's findings and limits: The sampled material consisted only of blood, and tissue repertoires are likely to differ.

Trimming left V 8 bases short and J 5 bases short, with 9 bases between. Germline loops: CDR1 SNHLY, CDR2 FYNNEI. The CDR3 runs to 12 residues. Method: immunoSEQ multiplex PCR; TCRdb's copy keeps in-frame clones and lacks some. Here the sample spans over 2,000,000 clones, 85% to 95% being singletons. The rearrangement links TRBV2 to TRBJ2-2; weak D call: TRBD1 (5 bases). Input material: naive CD8+ T cells from PBMCs. The sequence was obtained from a man in his late teens or twenties in good health. Some clones in this sample may be carry-over from other donors' samples. CDR3 loop: CASQGWTGELFF. The CDR3 nucleotides are TGTGCCAGCCAGGGTTGGACCGGGGAGCTGTTTTTT.